A single sample is the source of the 2 T cell receptor beta chains below, sequenced in a study of control samples from healthy donors and cancer patients. Assay used: immunoSEQ multiplex PCR; TCRdb lists only in-frame clones, some missing. Recorded here are 150,000 to 200,000 clones; the top ten clones represent roughly 2.2%. Material for sequencing was blood. All receptors come from a woman younger than 45 in good health.

The chain carries TRBV27 and TRBJ1-1; D is unclear. The CDR3 covers 13 residues. Germline assignment: CDR1 MNHEY and CDR2 SMNVEV (reference sequence). V lost 3 bases, J lost 2 bases, and 7 bases lay in between. The CDR3 DNA is TGTGCCAGCAGTTTGCGTGCAAACACTGAAGCTTTCTTT. It is translated as CASSLRANTEAFF.

The CDR3 DNA follows: TGTGCCAGCAGAGCCTCCGGGACAGGCAATCAGCCCCAGCATTTT. This gives the protein CASRASGTGNQPQHF. V is TRBV2 and J is TRBJ1-5, with 7 positions matching TRBD1. The CDR3 contains 15 residues. Germline V gene data show CDR1 as SNHLY and CDR2 as FYNNEI. Trimming at V came to 6 bases and at J to 2 bases, leaving 7 bases not matched to a gene.